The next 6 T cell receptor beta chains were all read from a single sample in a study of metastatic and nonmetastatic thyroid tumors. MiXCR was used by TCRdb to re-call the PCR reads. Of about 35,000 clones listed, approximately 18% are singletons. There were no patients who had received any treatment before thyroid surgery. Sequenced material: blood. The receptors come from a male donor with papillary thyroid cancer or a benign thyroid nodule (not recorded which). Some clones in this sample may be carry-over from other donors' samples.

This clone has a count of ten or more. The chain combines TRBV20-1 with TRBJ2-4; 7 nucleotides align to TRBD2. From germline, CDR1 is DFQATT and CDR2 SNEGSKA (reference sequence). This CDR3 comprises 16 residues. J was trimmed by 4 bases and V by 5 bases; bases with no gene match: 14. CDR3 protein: CSASPGLAEKKNIQYF. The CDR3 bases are TGCAGTGCTTCCCCCGGGCTAGCGGAGAAAAAAAACATTCAGTACTTC.

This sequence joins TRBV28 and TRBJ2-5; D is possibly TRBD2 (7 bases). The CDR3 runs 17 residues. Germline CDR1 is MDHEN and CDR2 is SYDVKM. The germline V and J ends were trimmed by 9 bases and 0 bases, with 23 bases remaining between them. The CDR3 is CASSIGGGGGYQETQYF. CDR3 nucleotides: TGTGCCAGTAGTATAGGGGGGGGTGGGGGATACCAAGAGACCCAGTACTTC. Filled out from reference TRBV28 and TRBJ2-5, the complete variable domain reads DVKVTQSSRYLVKRTGEKVFLECVQDMDHENMFWYRQDPGLGLRLIYFSYDVKMKEKGDIPEGYSVSREKKERFSLILESASTNQTSMYLCASSIGGGGGYQETQYFGPGTRLLVL.

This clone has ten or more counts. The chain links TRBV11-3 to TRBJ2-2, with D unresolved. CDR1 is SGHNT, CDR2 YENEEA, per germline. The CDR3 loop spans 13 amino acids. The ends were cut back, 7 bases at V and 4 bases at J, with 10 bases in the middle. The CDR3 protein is CASTLDGTGELFF. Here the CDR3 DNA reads TGTGCCAGCACTCTCGACGGCACCGGGGAGCTGTTTTTT.

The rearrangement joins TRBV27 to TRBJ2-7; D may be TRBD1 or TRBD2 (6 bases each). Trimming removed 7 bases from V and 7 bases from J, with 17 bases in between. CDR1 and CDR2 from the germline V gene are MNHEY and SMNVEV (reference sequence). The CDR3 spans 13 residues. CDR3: CASNPRGGLEQYF. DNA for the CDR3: TGTGCCAGCAACCCCAGGGGAGGTTTGGAGCAGTACTTC.

This chain's CDR3 is CASRARDRGLSGETQYF. CDR3 sequence (DNA): TGTGCCAGCAGAGCGAGGGACAGGGGGCTTTCTGGGGAGACCCAGTACTTC. The chain uses TRBV12-3 or TRBV12-4 and TRBJ2-5, with 12 bases identical to TRBD1. The V and J ends lost 6 bases and 5 bases, in that order; junction bases with no gene match: 13. The CDR3 consists of 17 residues.

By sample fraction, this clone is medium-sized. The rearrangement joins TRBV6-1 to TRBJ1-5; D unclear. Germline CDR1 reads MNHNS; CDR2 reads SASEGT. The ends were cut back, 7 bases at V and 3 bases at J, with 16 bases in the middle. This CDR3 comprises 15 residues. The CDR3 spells CASTPPVDLNQPQHF. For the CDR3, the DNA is TGTGCCAGCACCCCCCCGGTCGACCTCAATCAGCCCCAGCATTTT.